The T cell receptor (beta chain) under discussion was sequenced for a study of CD8+CD57+ T cells in acquired aplastic anemia. Genomic DNA provided the template from which TCR beta VDJ and CDR3 profiles were obtained. TCRdb processed the reads anew with MiXCR; each CDR3 protein has one entry. The sample contains 150,000 to 200,000 distinct CDR3 sequences, 71% of which appear only once. The CDR3 contains 15 residues. CDR1 is DFQATT and CDR2 is SNEGSKA in the germline V gene (reference sequence). The trim removed 6 bases at V and 9 bases at J, leaving 14 bases unmatched. For sequencing, patients were chosen who had shown expansion of CD8+CD57+ cells by flow cytometry.

What was sequenced was sorted CD4+, CD8+, or CD8+CD57+ T cells (not recorded which) from PBMCs. This clonotype was sampled from a human donor with aplastic anemia. The genes are TRBV20-1 and TRBJ2-1; 10 bases are a match to TRBD2. The CDR3 nucleotides read TGCAGTGCGCAGGGGTACGAGCGGGGGGGGGCTGAGCAGTTCTTC. This encodes CSAQGYERGGAEQFF.